Listed here are 21 T cell receptor beta chains from one sample, sequenced in a study of OX40 agonist ivuxolimab in advanced cancers. The data were produced by immunoSEQ multiplex PCR, yet TCRdb's version contains in-frame clones alone and is incomplete. The sample shows 75,000 to 90,000 clones, about 86% of them seen only once. The sample here was CD4+ or CD8+ T cells sorted from blood, taken in a trial of the OX40 agonist ivuxolimab. The receptors shown here come from an adult with an advanced solid tumor such as melanoma, head and neck, liver or kidney cancer.

The chain recombines TRBV30 with TRBJ2-7; D assignment may be TRBD1 or TRBD2 (6 bases each). Germline V gene data show CDR1 as GTSNPN and CDR2 as SVGIG (reference sequence). The CDR3 covers 13 residues. V was clipped by 2 bases and J by 6 bases, with 14 bases between them. In DNA form, the CDR3 reads TGTGCCTGGAGTTTAGGGGGGTTGGGCGAGCAGTACTTC. The encoded protein is CAWSLGGLGEQYF. Full variable domain (outside the CDR3, taken from reference TRBV30 and TRBJ2-7): SQTIHQWPATLVQPVGSPLSLECTVEGTSNPNLYWYRQAAGRGLQLLFYSVGIGQISSEVPQNLSASRPQDRQFILSSKKLLLSDSGFYLCAWSLGGLGEQYFGPGTRLTVT.

The CDR3 DNA follows: TGCGCCAGCAGGAGCCGAAATGAGCAGTTCTTC. It translates to CASRSRNEQFF. The chain carries TRBV10-1 and TRBJ2-1; D not certain. The germline gives CDR1 WNHNN, CDR2 SYGVQD (reference sequence). The CDR3 covers 11 residues. Trimming stripped 6 bases from V and 7 bases from J, with 7 bases between.

This chain links TRBV27 with TRBJ2-2; 11 bases align to TRBD1. CDR3 size: 16 residues. Germline V gives CDR1 MNHEY, CDR2 SMNVEV (reference sequence). Trimming at V came to 2 bases and at J to 7 bases, leaving 6 bases not matched to a gene. In DNA form, the CDR3 reads TGTGCCAGCAGTTTAAGGACAGGGGGCGCGGTCGGGGAGCTGTTTTTT. Its translation: CASSLRTGGAVGELFF.

The V and J genes are TRBV2 and TRBJ2-3; no definite D call. The length of the CDR3 is 14 residues. CDR1 and CDR2 (germline): SNHLY, FYNNEI. Deletions cut 1 base from V and 0 bases from J, with 5 bases between. The CDR3 DNA is TGTGCCAGCAGTGAAGGGCTTAGCACAGATACGCAGTATTTT. Translation gives CASSEGLSTDTQYF.

The chain has TRBV30 and TRBJ1-1; 10 bases are a match to TRBD1. Germline CDR1 GTSNPN, CDR2 SVGIG (reference sequence). The CDR3 runs 16 residues. With 3 bases clipped from V and 1 base from J, the junction kept 8 bases outside the gene matches. CDR3 coding DNA: TGTGCCTGGAGGGCGACAGGGGGCGCTTGGAACACTGAAGCTTTCTTT. This encodes CAWRATGGAWNTEAFF.

The rearrangement links TRBV9 to TRBJ1-3; no clear D. This CDR3 region has 16 residues. Germline assignment: CDR1 SGDLS and CDR2 YYNGEE. V lost 3 bases, J lost 0 bases, and 13 bases lay in between. The CDR3 region has the DNA TGTGCCAGCAGCGCCGACCGTGATAGCTCTGGAAACACCATATATTTT. This codes for CASSADRDSSGNTIYF.

The gene calls are TRBV11-2 and TRBJ2-1; the match to TRBD2 covers 7 bases. The CDR3 has 15 amino acids. Trimming removed 6 bases from V and 8 bases from J; junction bases left unmatched: 13. Germline CDR1 and CDR2: SGHAT and FQNNGV. DNA for the CDR3: TGTGCCAGCAGTCGGAGCGGGGTTGAGATGGATGAGCAGTTCTTC. As protein: CASSRSGVEMDEQFF.

The chain joins TRBV5-4 to TRBJ2-3; 9 bases are shared with TRBD1. The CDR3 has 15 residues. V shed 0 bases and J 3 bases; nucleotides not matched to a gene: 2. The V gene's germline CDR1 is SGHNT and CDR2 YYREEE (reference sequence). The CDR3 coding sequence is TGTGCCAGCAGCTTGGGGGGACAGGGAACAGATACGCAGTATTTT. Protein: CASSLGGQGTDTQYF.

This chain joins TRBV7-6 and TRBJ2-1; D not resolved. V was shortened by 5 bases and J by 5 bases, with 10 bases between the two germline ends. There are 13 residues in the CDR3. CDR1 is SGHVS and CDR2 is FNYEAQ in the germline V gene. CDR3 coding DNA: TGTGCCAGCAGCGATAACTGGAACAATGAGCAGTTCTTC. It translates to CASSDNWNNEQFF.

This chain links TRBV5-5 with TRBJ1-4; 10 nucleotides match TRBD1. The CDR3 totals 15 residues. With 6 bases clipped from V and 6 bases from J, the junction kept 8 bases outside the gene matches. Germline V CDR1 and CDR2: SGHKS, YYEKEE (reference sequence). The CDR3 nucleotides read TGTGCCAGCATCATGCCGGGACAGGGGTATGAAAAACTGTTTTTT. This codes for CASIMPGQGYEKLFF.

The chain joins TRBV6-5 to TRBJ1-1, with 7 bases that match TRBD1. The CDR3 spans 15 residues. Germline CDR1 MNHEY, CDR2 SVGAGI. The J segment lost 1 base and the V segment lost 0 bases, leaving 2 bases of the junction unmatched. CDR3 amino acids: CASSYSRTGNTEAFF. DNA of the CDR3: TGTGCCAGCAGTTACTCCAGGACAGGGAACACTGAAGCTTTCTTT.

The CDR3 bases are TGTGCCAGCAGCGAGACCACCCCCCTCGAGTACTTC. This translates into CASSETTPLEYF. The gene calls are TRBV11-2 and TRBJ2-4; D is uncertain. The CDR3 has 12 residues. V lost 5 bases and J lost 14, with 16 bases in between. Germline V gene sequence: CDR1 SGHAT, CDR2 FQNNGV.

The chain uses TRBV4-2 and TRBJ2-3; 12 nucleotides agree with TRBD2. J was trimmed by 1 base and V by 2 bases; bases with no gene match: 4. This CDR3 has 17 residues. Germline V gene lookup returns CDR1 LGHNA and CDR2 YNFKEQ. The CDR3 nucleotides read TGTGCCAGCAGCCAATCCACTAGCGGGGGGCGCACAGATACGCAGTATTTT. This sequence encodes CASSQSTSGGRTDTQYF.

This chain uses TRBV5-8 with TRBJ2-3; tentatively, D is TRBD2 (5 bases). The V end was cut by 6 bases, the J end by 2 bases, with 10 bases between. Germline CDR1 is SGHTS and CDR2 is YDEGEE. CDR3 length: 13 residues. The CDR3 nucleotides are TGTGCCAGCACTCGGACTCCCACAGATACGCAGTATTTT. Translated: CASTRTPTDTQYF.

This sequence joins TRBV5-1 and TRBJ2-3; no clear D. The CDR3 contains 16 residues. Germline CDR1 and CDR2: SGHRS and YFSETQ. V lost 4 bases and J lost 1, with 16 bases in between. DNA for the CDR3: TGCGCCAGCAGCCTGGAACGAAGTCGGGGCACAGATACGCAGTATTTT. Translation gives CASSLERSRGTDTQYF.

This clone was seen just once. V gene TRBV9 combines with J gene TRBJ2-2; 9 bases agree with TRBD2. After removal of 0 bases from V and 0 bases from J, the junction contained 0 bases not matched to a gene. This CDR3 is 16 amino acids long. From germline, CDR1 is SGDLS and CDR2 YYNGEE. The CDR3 DNA reads as TGTGCCAGCAGCGTAGGCGGGGGGGCGAACACCGGGGAGCTGTTTTTT. Its translation: CASSVGGGANTGELFF.

The V and J genes are TRBV5-4 and TRBJ2-5; the match to TRBD1 covers 9 bases. This CDR3 spans 15 amino acids. The ends lost 0 bases at V and 4 bases at J; junction bases unmatched: 4. Germline V gives CDR1 SGHNT, CDR2 YYREEE (reference sequence). The CDR3 region has the DNA TGTGCCAGCAGCTTGGGCCCGACAGGGGGAGAGACCCAGTACTTC. Translated: CASSLGPTGGETQYF. The full variable domain, in which reference TRBV5-4 and TRBJ2-5 provide the parts outside the CDR3, is ETGVTQSPTHLIKTRGQQVTLRCSSQSGHNTVSWYQQALGQGPQFIFQYYREEENGRGNFPPRFSGLQFPNYSSELNVNALELDDSALYLCASSLGPTGGETQYFGPGTRLLVL.

The chain links TRBV6-1 to TRBJ2-7, with 10 bases that match TRBD1. The CDR3 runs 14 residues. Germline CDR1 is MNHNS and CDR2 is SASEGT. V lost 2 bases, J lost 6 bases, and 4 bases stayed unmatched. This CDR3 reads CASSEYRTGGEQYF. CDR3 in DNA: TGTGCCAGCAGTGAATACAGGACAGGGGGCGAGCAGTACTTC.

This clone was recorded a few times. This chain links TRBV30 with TRBJ2-3; a weak D match, TRBD2 (7 bases). Germline-derived CDR1 and CDR2 are GTSNPN and SVGIG (reference sequence). The CDR3 contains 16 residues. The V end was cut by 2 bases, the J end by 4 bases, with 19 bases between. The chain's CDR3 is CAWSPPGGGPPDTQYF. DNA for the CDR3: TGTGCCTGGAGTCCTCCGGGGGGCGGCCCCCCAGATACGCAGTATTTT.

The chain couples TRBV7-2 to TRBJ2-7; 7 positions match TRBD1. The germline V gene has CDR1 SGHTA and CDR2 FQGNSA. Trimming removed 3 bases from V and 4 bases from J; junction bases left unmatched: 6. This CDR3 has 14 residues. In nucleotides, the CDR3 is TGTGCCAGCAGCTTTGGACAGGCCCGATACGAGCAGTACTTC. It yields the protein CASSFGQARYEQYF.

The chain recombines TRBV7-2 with TRBJ2-1; D remains unclear. The CDR3 loop spans 15 amino acids. The germline V gene encodes CDR1 SGHTA and CDR2 FQGNSA. Trimming left V 6 bases short and J 6 bases short, with 18 bases between. In DNA, the CDR3 is TGTGCCAGCAGTCAGATGAGGAACCGGTTCAATGAGCAGTTCTTC. This codes for CASSQMRNRFNEQFF.